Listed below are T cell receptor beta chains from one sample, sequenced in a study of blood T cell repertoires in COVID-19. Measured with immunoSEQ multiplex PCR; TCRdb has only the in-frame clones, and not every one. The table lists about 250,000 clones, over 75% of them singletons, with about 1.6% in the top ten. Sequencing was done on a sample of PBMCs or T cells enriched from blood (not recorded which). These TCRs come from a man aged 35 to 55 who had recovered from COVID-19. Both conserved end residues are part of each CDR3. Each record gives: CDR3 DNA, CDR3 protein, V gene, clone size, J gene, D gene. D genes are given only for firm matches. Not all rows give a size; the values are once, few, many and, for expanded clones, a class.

CDR3 DNA: TGCGCCAGCAGCTTGATTAGCGGGAGCTACGAGCAGTACTTC
CDR3 protein: CASSLISGSYEQYF
V gene: TRBV5-1
clone size: .
J gene: TRBJ2-7
D gene: TRBD2

CDR3 DNA: TGTGCCAGCTCACCAGAAGCGGGCTCCGAGACCCAGTACTTC
CDR3 protein: CASSPEAGSETQYF
V gene: TRBV18
clone size: once
J gene: TRBJ2-5
D gene: .

CDR3 DNA: TGTGCAAGTCGCTCGGTACCGCCGCGCCAGTGCGGCTACGAGCAGTACTTC
CDR3 protein: CASRSVPPRQCGYEQYF
V gene: TRBV12-2
clone size: few
J gene: TRBJ2-7
D gene: .

CDR3 DNA: TGTGCCAGCAGCTTAGCCCTAGCGGGGGGGACAGATACGCAGTATTTT
CDR3 protein: CASSLALAGGTDTQYF
V gene: TRBV7-2
clone size: .
J gene: TRBJ2-3
D gene: TRBD2

CDR3 DNA: TGCGCCAGCATTCGTGGGGGGAGCCCGAGCACAGATACGCAGTATTTT
CDR3 protein: CASIRGGSPSTDTQYF
V gene: TRBV5-1
clone size: .
J gene: TRBJ2-3
D gene: .

CDR3 DNA: TGTGCCTCACGACAGGGCCTTAACTATGGCTACACCTTC
CDR3 protein: CASRQGLNYGYTF
V gene: TRBV30
clone size: few
J gene: TRBJ1-2
D gene: TRBD1

CDR3 DNA: TGTGCCAGCAGCCAAATAGGCGGGGGCCAAGAGACCCAGTACTTC
CDR3 protein: CASSQIGGGQETQYF
V gene: TRBV3-1/TRBV3-2
clone size: .
J gene: TRBJ2-5
D gene: TRBD2

CDR3 DNA: TGTGCCAGCAGCTTAGGGAGACAGTTTTCACCCCTCCACTTT
CDR3 protein: CASSLGRQFSPLHF
V gene: TRBV13
clone size: .
J gene: TRBJ1-6
D gene: .

CDR3 DNA: TGTGCCTGTACGGGGGAGTCCTACAATGAGCAGTTCTTC
CDR3 protein: CACTGESYNEQFF
V gene: TRBV30
clone size: .
J gene: TRBJ2-1
D gene: .

CDR3 DNA: TGTGCCAGCAGTTTAGAAGGACACGACTATGGCTACACCTTC
CDR3 protein: CASSLEGHDYGYTF
V gene: TRBV27
clone size: .
J gene: TRBJ1-2
D gene: .

CDR3 DNA: TGTGCCAGCAGCTTAGATCTTATTAATGAGCAGTTCTTC
CDR3 protein: CASSLDLINEQFF
V gene: TRBV7-8
clone size: once
J gene: TRBJ2-1
D gene: .

CDR3 DNA: TGCGCCAGCAGCTTGGTACTAGCGGGGGGGCGAGCGAACGAGCAGTACTTC
CDR3 protein: CASSLVLAGGRANEQYF
V gene: TRBV5-1
clone size: .
J gene: TRBJ2-7
D gene: TRBD2

CDR3 DNA: TGTGCCAGCAGCGGTAGCGGGGGGGCCCAGGAGACCCAGTACTTC
CDR3 protein: CASSGSGGAQETQYF
V gene: TRBV7-9
clone size: .
J gene: TRBJ2-5
D gene: TRBD2

CDR3 DNA: TGTGCCAGCAATCAGGAGGGCCTCCCCTACGAGCAGTACTTC
CDR3 protein: CASNQEGLPYEQYF
V gene: TRBV28
clone size: .
J gene: TRBJ2-7
D gene: .

CDR3 DNA: TGTGCCTGGAGTAAACTGCGGGAAGCTTTCTTT
CDR3 protein: CAWSKLREAFF
V gene: TRBV30
clone size: .
J gene: TRBJ1-1
D gene: .

CDR3 DNA: TGTGCCAGCAGCTTAGACCCGGCAGGGTGGGGCTACACCTTC
CDR3 protein: CASSLDPAGWGYTF
V gene: TRBV7-9
clone size: .
J gene: TRBJ1-2
D gene: .

CDR3 DNA: TGTGCCAGCAATAGCCAGGGTGCTAACTATGGCTACACCTTC
CDR3 protein: CASNSQGANYGYTF
V gene: TRBV6-5
clone size: .
J gene: TRBJ1-2
D gene: .

CDR3 DNA: TGTGCCAGCTCACCAGTTTCCCAACACCCCAGTACCTACGAGCAGTACTTC
CDR3 protein: CASSPVSQHPSTYEQYF
V gene: TRBV18
clone size: .
J gene: TRBJ2-7
D gene: .

CDR3 DNA: TGTGCCAGCAGTGACTCAGGCAGGGGGCCCTATAGCAATCAGCCCCAGCATTTT
CDR3 protein: CASSDSGRGPYSNQPQHF
V gene: TRBV6-4
clone size: few
J gene: TRBJ1-5
D gene: TRBD1

CDR3 DNA: TGTGCCAGCAGCTTAGAGGGGACAGGGCGGGCACCCCTCCACTTT
CDR3 protein: CASSLEGTGRAPLHF
V gene: TRBV11-2
clone size: .
J gene: TRBJ1-6
D gene: TRBD1

CDR3 DNA: TGTGCCAGCAGTTTTTCGGGACTAGCGGGATATACGCAGTATTTT
CDR3 protein: CASSFSGLAGYTQYF
V gene: TRBV28
clone size: .
J gene: TRBJ2-3
D gene: TRBD2

CDR3 DNA: TGCAGTGTAACAGGGGGCACTGGCTACACCTTC
CDR3 protein: CSVTGGTGYTF
V gene: TRBV20-1
clone size: .
J gene: TRBJ1-2
D gene: TRBD1

CDR3 DNA: TGTGCCATCAGAGAGACAGGGGTCGATCAGCCCCAGCATTTT
CDR3 protein: CAIRETGVDQPQHF
V gene: TRBV10-3
clone size: .
J gene: TRBJ1-5
D gene: TRBD1

CDR3 DNA: TGTGCCAGCAGCTTAGGGACAGGGGTCGGGGTCTATGGCTACACCTTC
CDR3 protein: CASSLGTGVGVYGYTF
V gene: TRBV7-9
clone size: once
J gene: TRBJ1-2
D gene: TRBD1

CDR3 DNA: TGTGCCAGCAGTACATCTAGCGGGAGTGAGTACGAGCAGTACTTC
CDR3 protein: CASSTSSGSEYEQYF
V gene: TRBV28
clone size: .
J gene: TRBJ2-7
D gene: TRBD2

CDR3 DNA: TGTGCCAGCAGCTTAGTTACGGGAGAAGCAGATACGCAGTATTTT
CDR3 protein: CASSLVTGEADTQYF
V gene: TRBV7-2
clone size: .
J gene: TRBJ2-3
D gene: .

CDR3 DNA: TGTGCCAGCAGCTCGACAACGACAGGGACTAACTATGGCTACACCTTC
CDR3 protein: CASSSTTTGTNYGYTF
V gene: TRBV7-9
clone size: few
J gene: TRBJ1-2
D gene: TRBD1

CDR3 DNA: TGTGCCAGCAGACCCCGGACAGACGCCTACGAGCAGTACTTC
CDR3 protein: CASRPRTDAYEQYF
V gene: TRBV6-5
clone size: .
J gene: TRBJ2-7
D gene: .

CDR3 DNA: TGCGCCAGCCAACTGGACAGGACCTATAATTCACCCCTCCACTTT
CDR3 protein: CASQLDRTYNSPLHF
V gene: TRBV5-1
clone size: .
J gene: TRBJ1-6
D gene: TRBD1

CDR3 DNA: TGTGCCAGCAGTCCGGGGACTAGCGGGAGGTGGGCAGATACGCAGTATTTT
CDR3 protein: CASSPGTSGRWADTQYF
V gene: TRBV27
clone size: .
J gene: TRBJ2-3
D gene: TRBD2

CDR3 DNA: TGCGCCAGCAGCTCGACAGTGAACACTGAAGCTTTCTTT
CDR3 protein: CASSSTVNTEAFF
V gene: TRBV5-1
clone size: .
J gene: TRBJ1-1
D gene: .

CDR3 DNA: TGTGCCAGCAGCTGGCGGGAGGGTGGTACCGGGGAGCTGTTTTTT
CDR3 protein: CASSWREGGTGELFF
V gene: TRBV7-2
clone size: .
J gene: TRBJ2-2
D gene: TRBD2

CDR3 DNA: TGCGCCAGCAGCTTCACCCGGACAATAGGGGGGGCAGATACGCAGTATTTT
CDR3 protein: CASSFTRTIGGADTQYF
V gene: TRBV5-1
clone size: .
J gene: TRBJ2-3
D gene: .

CDR3 DNA: TGTGCCAGCAGCCTTACAGGGTCTAGCAATCAGCCCCAGCATTTT
CDR3 protein: CASSLTGSSNQPQHF
V gene: TRBV9
clone size: once
J gene: TRBJ1-5
D gene: .

CDR3 DNA: TGTGCCAGCAGTCGACGCGGGGGGAACACCGGGGAGCTGTTTTTT
CDR3 protein: CASSRRGGNTGELFF
V gene: TRBV11-3
clone size: once
J gene: TRBJ2-2
D gene: TRBD2

CDR3 DNA: TGTGCCAGTACGGGGGGGGGCACAGATACGCAGTATTTT
CDR3 protein: CASTGGGTDTQYF
V gene: TRBV9
clone size: .
J gene: TRBJ2-3
D gene: TRBD2

CDR3 DNA: TGTGCCAGCAGTTTCGGTGAGGACACTGAAGCTTTCTTT
CDR3 protein: CASSFGEDTEAFF
V gene: TRBV12-3/TRBV12-4
clone size: once
J gene: TRBJ1-1
D gene: .

CDR3 DNA: TGCGCCAGCAGCCAAGAATATGGGGCAGGGGCGACTTTCTTT
CDR3 protein: CASSQEYGAGATFF
V gene: TRBV4-1
clone size: once
J gene: TRBJ1-1
D gene: .

CDR3 DNA: TGTGCCACCAGCAGATCAGGGACACAGCAGTACTTC
CDR3 protein: CATSRSGTQQYF
V gene: TRBV15
clone size: .
J gene: TRBJ2-7
D gene: .

CDR3 DNA: TGTGCCAGCAGCCAGGGGCAGGAATATGGCTACACCTTC
CDR3 protein: CASSQGQEYGYTF
V gene: TRBV2
clone size: .
J gene: TRBJ1-2
D gene: .

CDR3 DNA: TGTGCCAGCAGCGTAGGTCAAATGAACACTGAAGCTTTCTTT
CDR3 protein: CASSVGQMNTEAFF
V gene: TRBV9
clone size: .
J gene: TRBJ1-1
D gene: .

CDR3 DNA: TGTGCCAGCTCACCTAGCGGGTTGTACAATGAGCAGTTCTTC
CDR3 protein: CASSPSGLYNEQFF
V gene: TRBV18
clone size: .
J gene: TRBJ2-1
D gene: TRBD2

CDR3 DNA: TGTGCCAGCGCCGTCGGGCAGGGGAACTACTATGGCTACACCTTC
CDR3 protein: CASAVGQGNYYGYTF
V gene: TRBV7-2
clone size: .
J gene: TRBJ1-2
D gene: .

CDR3 DNA: TGTGCCAGCAGCAGGGGGGCCTGGGGCACAGATACGCAGTATTTT
CDR3 protein: CASSRGAWGTDTQYF
V gene: TRBV7-9
clone size: .
J gene: TRBJ2-3
D gene: .

CDR3 DNA: TGTGCCAGCAGCATTCGTTCGATGTGGGCCGGCACAGATACGCAGTATTTT
CDR3 protein: CASSIRSMWAGTDTQYF
V gene: TRBV21-1
clone size: .
J gene: TRBJ2-3
D gene: .

CDR3 DNA: TGTGCCAGCAGGGGGACAGGGGGCACTGAGCAGTTCTTC
CDR3 protein: CASRGTGGTEQFF
V gene: TRBV2
clone size: few
J gene: TRBJ2-1
D gene: TRBD1

CDR3 DNA: TGTGCCAGCAGCCTCGGTGCTGGGGCCGAGCAGTACTTC
CDR3 protein: CASSLGAGAEQYF
V gene: TRBV4-2
clone size: .
J gene: TRBJ2-7
D gene: .

CDR3 DNA: TGTGCCAGCAGTGTATCTTCCCAGGAATACTCTGGAAACACCATATATTTT
CDR3 protein: CASSVSSQEYSGNTIYF
V gene: TRBV2
clone size: .
J gene: TRBJ1-3
D gene: .

CDR3 DNA: TGTGCCTCGACAGACGGGGGGCCTTATAATTCACCCCTCCACTTT
CDR3 protein: CASTDGGPYNSPLHF
V gene: TRBV30
clone size: .
J gene: TRBJ1-6
D gene: .

CDR3 DNA: TGTGCCAGCAGTCCACCTGTCGGGTGGGATACGCAGTATTTT
CDR3 protein: CASSPPVGWDTQYF
V gene: TRBV28
clone size: .
J gene: TRBJ2-3
D gene: .

CDR3 DNA: TGTGCCACCAGTGGGCCAACACCGAACACCGGGGAGCTGTTTTTT
CDR3 protein: CATSGPTPNTGELFF
V gene: TRBV24-1
clone size: .
J gene: TRBJ2-2
D gene: .

CDR3 DNA: TGTGCCAGCAGTTTATCCCCCGGGTCTCAGCCCCAGCATTTT
CDR3 protein: CASSLSPGSQPQHF
V gene: TRBV28
clone size: .
J gene: TRBJ1-5
D gene: .

CDR3 DNA: TGTGCCAGCAGTTTATCCCCAGTTGGGGCATACGAGCAGTACTTC
CDR3 protein: CASSLSPVGAYEQYF
V gene: TRBV27
clone size: .
J gene: TRBJ2-7
D gene: .